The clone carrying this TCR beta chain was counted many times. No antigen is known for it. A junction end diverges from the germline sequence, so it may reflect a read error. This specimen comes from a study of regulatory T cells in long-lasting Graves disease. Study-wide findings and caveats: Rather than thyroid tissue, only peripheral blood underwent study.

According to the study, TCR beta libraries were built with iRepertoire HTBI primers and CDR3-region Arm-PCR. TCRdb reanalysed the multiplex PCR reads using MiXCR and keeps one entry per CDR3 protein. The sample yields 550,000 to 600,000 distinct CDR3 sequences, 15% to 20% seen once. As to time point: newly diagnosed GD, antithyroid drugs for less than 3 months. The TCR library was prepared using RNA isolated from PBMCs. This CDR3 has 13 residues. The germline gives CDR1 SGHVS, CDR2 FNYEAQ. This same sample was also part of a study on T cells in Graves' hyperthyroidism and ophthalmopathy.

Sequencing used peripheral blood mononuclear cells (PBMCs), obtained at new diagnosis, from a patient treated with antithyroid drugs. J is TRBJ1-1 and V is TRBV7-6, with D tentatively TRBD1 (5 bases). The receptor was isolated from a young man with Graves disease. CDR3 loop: CASSYGANAEAFF. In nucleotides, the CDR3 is TGTGCCAGCAGCTATGGGGCGAACGCTGAAGCTTTCTTT. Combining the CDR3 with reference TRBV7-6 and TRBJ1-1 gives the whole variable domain GAGVSQSPRYKVTKRGQDVALRCDPISGHVSLYWYRQALGQGPEFLTYFNYEAQQDKSGLPNDRFSAERPEGSISTLTIQRTEQRDSAMYRCASSYGANAEAFFGQGTRLTVV.